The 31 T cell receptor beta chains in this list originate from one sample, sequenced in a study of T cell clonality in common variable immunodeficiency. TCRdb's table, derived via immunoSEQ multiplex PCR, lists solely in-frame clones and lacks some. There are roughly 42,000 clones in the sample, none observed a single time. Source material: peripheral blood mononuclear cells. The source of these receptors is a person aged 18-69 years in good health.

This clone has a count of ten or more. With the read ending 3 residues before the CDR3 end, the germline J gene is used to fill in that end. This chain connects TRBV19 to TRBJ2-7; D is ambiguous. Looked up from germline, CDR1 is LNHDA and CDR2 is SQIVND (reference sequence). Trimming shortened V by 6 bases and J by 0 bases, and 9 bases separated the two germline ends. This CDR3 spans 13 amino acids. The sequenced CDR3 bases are TGTGCCAGTAGGTGGGCCAGCTCCTACGAG. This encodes CASRWASSYE. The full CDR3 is CASRWASSYEQYF.

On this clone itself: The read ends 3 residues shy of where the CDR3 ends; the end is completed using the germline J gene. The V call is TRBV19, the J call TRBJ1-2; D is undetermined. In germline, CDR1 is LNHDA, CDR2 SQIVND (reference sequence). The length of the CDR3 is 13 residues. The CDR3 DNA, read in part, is TGTGCCAGTAGTATAGCCACAAGGACTGAC. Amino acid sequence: CASSIATRTD. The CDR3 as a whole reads CASSIATRTDYTF.

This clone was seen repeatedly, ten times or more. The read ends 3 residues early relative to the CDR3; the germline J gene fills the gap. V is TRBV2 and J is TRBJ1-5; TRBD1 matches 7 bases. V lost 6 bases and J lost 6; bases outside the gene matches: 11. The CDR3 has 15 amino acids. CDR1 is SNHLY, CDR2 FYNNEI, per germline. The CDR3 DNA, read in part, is TGTGCCAGCAGGACCGGACAGGAGGCCAGTCAGCCC. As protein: CASRTGQEASQP. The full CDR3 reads CASRTGQEASQPQHF.

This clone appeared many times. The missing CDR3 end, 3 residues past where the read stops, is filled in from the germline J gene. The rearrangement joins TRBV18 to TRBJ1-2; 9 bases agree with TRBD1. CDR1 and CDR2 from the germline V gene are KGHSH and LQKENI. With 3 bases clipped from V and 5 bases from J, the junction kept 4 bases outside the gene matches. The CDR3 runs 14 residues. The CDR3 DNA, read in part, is TGTGCCAGCTCACCGCGGACAGGGGAGTATGGC. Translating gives CASSPRTGEYG. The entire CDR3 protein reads CASSPRTGEYGYTF. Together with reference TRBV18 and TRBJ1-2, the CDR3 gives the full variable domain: NAGVMQNPRHLVRRRGQEARLRCSPMKGHSHVYWYRQLPEEGLKFMVYLQKENIIDESGMPKERFSAEFPKEGPSILRIQQVVRGDSAAYFCASSPRTGEYGYTFGSGTRLTVV.

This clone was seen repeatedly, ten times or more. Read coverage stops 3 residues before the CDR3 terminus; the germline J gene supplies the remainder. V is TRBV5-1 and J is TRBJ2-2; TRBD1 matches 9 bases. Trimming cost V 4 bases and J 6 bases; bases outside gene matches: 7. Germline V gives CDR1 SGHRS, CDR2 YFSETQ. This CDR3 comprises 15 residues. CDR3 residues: CASSIGQGIAGELFF. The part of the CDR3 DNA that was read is TGCGCCAGCAGCATTGGACAGGGGATCGCCGGGGAG.

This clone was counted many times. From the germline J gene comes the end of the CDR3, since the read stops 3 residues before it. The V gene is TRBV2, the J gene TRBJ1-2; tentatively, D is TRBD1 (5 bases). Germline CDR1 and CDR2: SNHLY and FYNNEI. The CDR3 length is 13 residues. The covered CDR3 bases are TGTGCCAGCAAGACCTACAGGATAGGCGGC. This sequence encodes CASKTYRIGG. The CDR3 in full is CASKTYRIGGYTF. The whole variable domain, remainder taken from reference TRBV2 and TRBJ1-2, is EPEVTQTPSHQVTQMGQEVILRCVPISNHLYFYWYRQILGQKVEFLVSFYNNEISEKSEIFDDQFSVERPDGSNFTLKIRSTKLEDSAMYFCASKTYRIGGYTFGSGTRLTVV.

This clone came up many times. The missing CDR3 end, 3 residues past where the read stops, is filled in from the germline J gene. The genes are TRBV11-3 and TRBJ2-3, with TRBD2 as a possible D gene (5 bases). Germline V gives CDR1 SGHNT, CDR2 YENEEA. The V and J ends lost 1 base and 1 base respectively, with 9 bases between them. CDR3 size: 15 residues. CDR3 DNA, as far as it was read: TGTGCCAGCAGCTTAGTCATAGCGCGCACAGATACG. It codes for CASSLVIARTDT. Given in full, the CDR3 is CASSLVIARTDTQYF.

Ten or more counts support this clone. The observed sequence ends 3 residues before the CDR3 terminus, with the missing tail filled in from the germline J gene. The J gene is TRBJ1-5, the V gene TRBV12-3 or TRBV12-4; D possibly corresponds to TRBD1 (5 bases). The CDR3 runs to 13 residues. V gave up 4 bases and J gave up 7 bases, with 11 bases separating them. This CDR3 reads CASSSVGGQPQHF. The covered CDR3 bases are TGTGCCAGCAGTTCAGTGGGGGGACAGCCC.

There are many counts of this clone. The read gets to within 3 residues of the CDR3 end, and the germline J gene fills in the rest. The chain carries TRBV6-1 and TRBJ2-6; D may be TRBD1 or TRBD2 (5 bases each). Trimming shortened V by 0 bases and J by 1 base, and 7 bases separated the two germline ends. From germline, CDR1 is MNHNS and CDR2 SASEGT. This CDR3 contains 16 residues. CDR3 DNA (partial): TGTGCCAGCAGTGAAGCGAGGGGATCTGGGGCCAACGTC. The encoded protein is CASSEARGSGANV. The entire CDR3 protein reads CASSEARGSGANVLTF.

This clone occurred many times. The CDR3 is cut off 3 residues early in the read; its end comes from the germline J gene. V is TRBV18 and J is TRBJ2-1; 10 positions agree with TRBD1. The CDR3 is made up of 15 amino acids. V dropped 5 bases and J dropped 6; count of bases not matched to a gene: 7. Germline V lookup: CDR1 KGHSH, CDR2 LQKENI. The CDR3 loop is CASSSGQGGINEQFF. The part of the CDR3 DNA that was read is TGTGCCAGCTCATCCGGACAGGGGGGTATCAATGAG.

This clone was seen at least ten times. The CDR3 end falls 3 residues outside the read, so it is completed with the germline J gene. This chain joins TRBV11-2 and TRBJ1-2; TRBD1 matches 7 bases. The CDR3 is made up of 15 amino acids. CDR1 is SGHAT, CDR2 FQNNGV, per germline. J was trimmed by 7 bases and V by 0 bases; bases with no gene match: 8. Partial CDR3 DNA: TGTGCCAGCAGCTTAGATTTAACAGGGGCAGGTGGC. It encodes CASSLDLTGAGG. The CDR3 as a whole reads CASSLDLTGAGGYTF.

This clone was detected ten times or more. CDR3 DNA, as far as it was read: TGCAGTGCTAAGGGACTAGCGGGAGTCCTCCCTTACAATGAG. It translates to CSAKGLAGVLPYNE. The full CDR3 protein reads CSAKGLAGVLPYNEQFF. The chain uses TRBV20-1 and TRBJ2-1, with TRBD2 identical over 14 bases. Read coverage stops 3 residues before the CDR3 terminus; the germline J gene supplies the remainder. The CDR3 extends over 17 amino acids. Germline CDR1 and CDR2: DFQATT and SNEGSKA (reference sequence). The junction had 9 bases not matched to a gene; V was cut back by 4 bases and J by 4 bases.

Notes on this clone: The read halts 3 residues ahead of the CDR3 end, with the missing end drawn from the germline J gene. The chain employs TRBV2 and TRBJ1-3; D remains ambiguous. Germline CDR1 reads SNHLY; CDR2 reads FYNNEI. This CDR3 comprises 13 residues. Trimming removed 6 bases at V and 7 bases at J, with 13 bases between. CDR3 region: CASSLASGNTIYF. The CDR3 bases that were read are TGTGCCAGCAGCCTTGCATCGGGTAACACC.

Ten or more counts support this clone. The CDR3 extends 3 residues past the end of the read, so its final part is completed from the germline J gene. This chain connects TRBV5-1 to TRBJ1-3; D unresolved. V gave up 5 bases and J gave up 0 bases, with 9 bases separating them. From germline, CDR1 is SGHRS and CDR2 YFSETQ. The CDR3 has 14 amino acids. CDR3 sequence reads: CASSVDSSGNTIYF. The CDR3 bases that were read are TGCGCCAGCAGTGTCGATAGCTCTGGAAACACC.

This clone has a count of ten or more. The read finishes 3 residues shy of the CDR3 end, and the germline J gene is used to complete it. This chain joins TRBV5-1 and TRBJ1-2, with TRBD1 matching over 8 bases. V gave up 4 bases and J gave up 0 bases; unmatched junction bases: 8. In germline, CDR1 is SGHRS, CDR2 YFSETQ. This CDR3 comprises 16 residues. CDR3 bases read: TGCGCCAGCAGCCAGGGGGCGGGTTCAGCTAACTATGGC. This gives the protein CASSQGAGSANYG. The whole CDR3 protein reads CASSQGAGSANYGYTF.

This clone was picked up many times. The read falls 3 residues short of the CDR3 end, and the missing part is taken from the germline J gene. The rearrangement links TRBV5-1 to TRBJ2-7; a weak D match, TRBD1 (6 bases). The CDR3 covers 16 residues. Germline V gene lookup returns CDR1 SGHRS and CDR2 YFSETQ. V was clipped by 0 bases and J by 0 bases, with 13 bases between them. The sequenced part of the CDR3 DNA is TGCGCCAGCAGCTTGGTGGGGGCGCCGAGCTCCTACGAG. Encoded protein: CASSLVGAPSSYE. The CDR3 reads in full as CASSLVGAPSSYEQYF.

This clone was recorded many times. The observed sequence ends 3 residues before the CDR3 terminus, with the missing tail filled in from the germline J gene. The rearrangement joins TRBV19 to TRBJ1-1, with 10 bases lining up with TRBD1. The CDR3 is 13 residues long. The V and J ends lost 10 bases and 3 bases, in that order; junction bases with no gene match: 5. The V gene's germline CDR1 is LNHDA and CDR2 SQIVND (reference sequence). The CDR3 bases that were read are TGTGCCACTCGGGACAGGGGAGACACTGAA. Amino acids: CATRDRGDTE. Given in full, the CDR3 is CATRDRGDTEAFF.

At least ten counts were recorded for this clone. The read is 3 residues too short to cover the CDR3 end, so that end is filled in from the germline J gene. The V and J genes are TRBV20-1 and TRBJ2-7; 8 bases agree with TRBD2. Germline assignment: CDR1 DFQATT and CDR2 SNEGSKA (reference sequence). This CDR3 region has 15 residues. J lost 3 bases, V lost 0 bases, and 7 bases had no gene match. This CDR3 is CSAREAAGVGYEQYF. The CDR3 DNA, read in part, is TGCAGTGCTAGAGAGGCAGCGGGAGTGGGCTACGAG.

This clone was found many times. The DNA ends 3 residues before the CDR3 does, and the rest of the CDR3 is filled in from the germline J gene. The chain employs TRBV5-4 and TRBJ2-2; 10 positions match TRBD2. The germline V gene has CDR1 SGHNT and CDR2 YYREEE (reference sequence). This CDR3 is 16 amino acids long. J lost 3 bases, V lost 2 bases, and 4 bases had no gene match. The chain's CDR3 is CASSFGLAGDTGELFF. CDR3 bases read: TGTGCCAGCAGCTTCGGTCTAGCGGGAGACACCGGGGAG.

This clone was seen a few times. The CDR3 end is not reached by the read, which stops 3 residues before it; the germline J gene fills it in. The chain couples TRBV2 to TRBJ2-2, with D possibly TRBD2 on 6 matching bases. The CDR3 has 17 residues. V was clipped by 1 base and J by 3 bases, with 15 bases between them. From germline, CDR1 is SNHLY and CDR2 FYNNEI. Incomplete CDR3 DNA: TGTGCCAGCAGTGAAGAAGGAGGGGACTCCCACACCGGGGAG. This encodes CASSEEGGDSHTGE. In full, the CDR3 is CASSEEGGDSHTGELFF.

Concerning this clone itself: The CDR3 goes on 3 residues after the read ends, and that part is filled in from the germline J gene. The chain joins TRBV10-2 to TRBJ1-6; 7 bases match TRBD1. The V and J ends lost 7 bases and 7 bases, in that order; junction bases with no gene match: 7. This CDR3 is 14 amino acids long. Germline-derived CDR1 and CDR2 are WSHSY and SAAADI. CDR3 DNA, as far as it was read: TGCGCCAGCACACAAGACAGGGTGAATTCACCC. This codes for CASTQDRVNSP. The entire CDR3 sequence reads CASTQDRVNSPLHF.

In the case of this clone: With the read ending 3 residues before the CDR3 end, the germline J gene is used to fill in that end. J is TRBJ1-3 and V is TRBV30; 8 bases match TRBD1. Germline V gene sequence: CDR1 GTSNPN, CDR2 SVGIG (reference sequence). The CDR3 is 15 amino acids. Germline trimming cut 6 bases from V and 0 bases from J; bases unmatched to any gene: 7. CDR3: CACTTGGSSGNTIYF. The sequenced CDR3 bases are TGTGCCTGTACCACAGGGGGAAGCTCTGGAAACACC.

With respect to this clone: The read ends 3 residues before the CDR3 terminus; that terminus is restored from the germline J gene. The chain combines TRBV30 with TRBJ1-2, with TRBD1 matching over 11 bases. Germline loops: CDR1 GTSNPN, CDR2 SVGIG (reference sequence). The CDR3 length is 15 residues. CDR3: CAWSVGTGGAYDYTF. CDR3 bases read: TGTGCCTGGAGTGTTGGGACAGGGGGAGCCTACGAC.

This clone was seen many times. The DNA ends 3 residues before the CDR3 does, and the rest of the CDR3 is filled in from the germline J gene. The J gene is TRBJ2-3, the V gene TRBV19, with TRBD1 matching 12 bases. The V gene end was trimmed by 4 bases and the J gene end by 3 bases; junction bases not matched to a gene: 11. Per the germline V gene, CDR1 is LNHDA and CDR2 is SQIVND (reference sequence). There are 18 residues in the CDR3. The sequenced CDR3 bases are TGTGCCAGTAGTAGGGGACAGGGGGCAAATTTGAGGACAGATACG. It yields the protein CASSRGQGANLRTDT. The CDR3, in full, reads CASSRGQGANLRTDTQYF.

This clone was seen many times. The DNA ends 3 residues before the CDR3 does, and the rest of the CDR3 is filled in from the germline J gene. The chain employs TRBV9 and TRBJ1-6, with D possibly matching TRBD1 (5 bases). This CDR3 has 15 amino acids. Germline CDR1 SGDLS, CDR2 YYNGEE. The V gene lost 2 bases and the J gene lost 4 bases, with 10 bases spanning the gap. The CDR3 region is CASSVSQGYNSPLHF. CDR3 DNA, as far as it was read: TGTGCCAGCAGCGTTAGCCAGGGTTATAATTCACCC.

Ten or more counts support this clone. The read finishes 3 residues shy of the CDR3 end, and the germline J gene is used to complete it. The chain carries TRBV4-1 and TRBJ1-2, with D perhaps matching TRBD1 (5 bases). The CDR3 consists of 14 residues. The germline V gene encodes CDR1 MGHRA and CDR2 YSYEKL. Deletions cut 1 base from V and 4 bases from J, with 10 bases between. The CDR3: CASSQAAGSYGYTF. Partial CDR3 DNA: TGCGCCAGCAGCCAAGCGGCAGGGAGCTATGGC.

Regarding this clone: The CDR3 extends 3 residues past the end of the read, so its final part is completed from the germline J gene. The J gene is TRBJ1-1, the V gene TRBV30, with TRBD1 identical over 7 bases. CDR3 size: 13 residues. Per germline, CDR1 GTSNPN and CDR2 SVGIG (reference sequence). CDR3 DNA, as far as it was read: TGTGCCTGGAGTGTACAAGGGACAGAGACA. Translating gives CAWSVQGTET. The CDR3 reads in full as CAWSVQGTETAFF.

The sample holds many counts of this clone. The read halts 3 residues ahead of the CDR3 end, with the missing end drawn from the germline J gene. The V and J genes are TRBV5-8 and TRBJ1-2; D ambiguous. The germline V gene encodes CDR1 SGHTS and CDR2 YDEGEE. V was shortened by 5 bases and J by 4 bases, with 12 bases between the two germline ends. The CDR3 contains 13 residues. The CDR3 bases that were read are TGTGCCAGCAGGGTTGGGCAGGTCTATGGC. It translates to CASRVGQVYG. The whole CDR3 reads CASRVGQVYGYTF. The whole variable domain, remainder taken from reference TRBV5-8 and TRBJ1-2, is EAGVTQSPTHLIKTRGQQATLRCSPISGHTSVYWYQQALGLGLQFLLWYDEGEERNRGNFPPRFSGRQFPNYSSELNVNALELEDSALYLCASRVGQVYGYTFGSGTRLTVV.

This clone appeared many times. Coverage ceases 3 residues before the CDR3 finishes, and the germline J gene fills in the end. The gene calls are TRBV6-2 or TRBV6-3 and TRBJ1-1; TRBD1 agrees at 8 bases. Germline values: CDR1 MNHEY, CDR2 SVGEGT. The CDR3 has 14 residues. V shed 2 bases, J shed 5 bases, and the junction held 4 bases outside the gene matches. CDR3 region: CASSYAGGSTEAFF. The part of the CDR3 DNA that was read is TGTGCCAGCAGTTACGCAGGGGGCTCGACTGAA.

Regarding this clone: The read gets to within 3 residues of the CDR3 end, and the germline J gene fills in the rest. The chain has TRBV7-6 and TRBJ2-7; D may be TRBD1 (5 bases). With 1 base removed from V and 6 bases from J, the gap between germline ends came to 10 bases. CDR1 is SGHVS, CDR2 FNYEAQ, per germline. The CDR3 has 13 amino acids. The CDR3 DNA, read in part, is TGTGCCAGCAGCTTAGGAATTGGGGCCGAG. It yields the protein CASSLGIGAE. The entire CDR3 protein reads CASSLGIGAEQYF.

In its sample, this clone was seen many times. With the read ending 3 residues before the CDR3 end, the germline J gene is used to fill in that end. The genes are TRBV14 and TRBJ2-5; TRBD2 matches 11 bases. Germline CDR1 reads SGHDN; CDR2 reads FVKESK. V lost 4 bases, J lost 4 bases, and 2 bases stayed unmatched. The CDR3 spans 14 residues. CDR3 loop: CASSRTSGPETQYF. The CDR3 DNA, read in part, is TGTGCCAGCAGCCGGACTAGCGGGCCAGAGACC. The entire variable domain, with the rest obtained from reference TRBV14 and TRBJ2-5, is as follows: EAGVTQFPSHSVIEKGQTVTLRCDPISGHDNLYWYRRVMGKEIKFLLHFVKESKQDESGMPNNRFLAERTGGTYSTLKVQPAELEDSGVYFCASSRTSGPETQYFGPGTRLLVL.